This T cell receptor (beta chain) was recorded in a study of cytomegalovirus exposure and HLA in healthy donors. Overall study results and limits: The tendency of first-cohort TCR clusters to co-occur in the 130 or so validation repertoires was identified by a subsequent analysis.

Repertoires were generated with immunoSEQ multiplex PCR, while TCRdb's copy carries only in-frame clones and drops some. The sample shows tens of thousands of clones, approximately 94% of them seen only once. A word on this clone: Its antigen is not known.

With V trimmed by 4 bases and J by 4 bases, 8 bases remained unmatched. This CDR3 is built from 15 residues. Germline CDR1 is SGHRS and CDR2 is YFSETQ. The genes are TRBV5-1 and TRBJ2-7, with 10 nucleotides matching TRBD1. The sequenced sample consisted of PBMCs. This sequence was found in a woman aged 18-29 years in good health and CMV-seropositive. This CDR3 is CASSQRTGGSYEQYF. The CDR3 DNA sequence: TGCGCCAGCAGCCAAAGGACAGGGGGTTCTTACGAGCAGTACTTC.